The rows below give T cell receptor beta chains drawn from one sample of a study of blood T cell repertoires in COVID-19. The table came from immunoSEQ multiplex PCR; TCRdb's copy has only in-frame clones and leaves some out. There are 25,000 to 30,000 clones in the sample; roughly 90% occur only once, and less than 3.5% lies in the top ten. Material for sequencing was peripheral blood. The source is a human donor in a cohort sampled during active COVID-19. Each CDR3 is given with its conserved first and last residue. A D gene is named only where the DNA matches it firmly. Some rows mark clone size as missing; the rest say once, few, many or name a class of expanded clone.

TRBJ1-2 medium-sized NA TRBV2 CASSTGWITNYGYTF TGTGCCAGCAGTACGGGTTGGATCACTAACTATGGCTACACCTTC
TRBJ1-5 NA NA TRBV4-1 CASSQELTGHQPQHF TGCGCCAGCAGCCAAGAGCTGACAGGCCATCAGCCCCAGCATTTT
TRBJ2-1 NA NA TRBV6-5 CASVPTGLNEQFF TGTGCCAGCGTCCCGACAGGACTGAATGAGCAGTTCTTC
TRBJ2-7 NA TRBD1 TRBV11-3 CASSLESGTDYEQYF TGTGCCAGCAGCTTAGAGTCAGGGACAGACTACGAGCAGTACTTC
TRBJ1-2 NA NA TRBV30 CAWSQAGSGYTF TGTGCCTGGAGTCAAGCGGGGTCTGGCTACACCTTC
TRBJ1-1 NA NA TRBV6-6 CASIKQQVSPEAFF TGTGCCAGCATTAAACAACAGGTGTCTCCTGAAGCTTTCTTT
TRBJ2-7 NA NA TRBV30 CAWRRVPSYEQYF TGTGCCTGGAGGCGGGTTCCCTCCTACGAGCAGTACTTC
TRBJ1-5 NA TRBD1 TRBV9 CASSASTGRDQPQHF TGTGCCAGCAGTGCATCGACAGGGCGAGATCAGCCCCAGCATTTT
TRBJ1-2 NA TRBD1 TRBV7-9 CASSPQGPSRNYGYTF TGTGCCAGCAGCCCACAGGGGCCTTCTCGTAACTATGGCTACACCTTC
TRBJ1-1 NA NA TRBV18 CASSPRAGLADTEAFF TGTGCCAGCTCACCCAGGGCAGGGCTGGCGGACACTGAAGCTTTCTTT
TRBJ2-1 once TRBD2 TRBV11-2 CASSSGGGYNEQFF TGTGCCAGCAGCAGCGGGGGGGGATACAATGAGCAGTTCTTC
TRBJ1-5 NA TRBD1 TRBV19 CASNDLLGQGARQPQHF TGTGCCAGTAACGACTTACTGGGACAGGGCGCCAGGCAGCCCCAGCATTTT
TRBJ2-7 NA NA TRBV5-1 CASSLDPGAYEQYF TGCGCCAGCAGCTTGGATCCGGGGGCCTACGAGCAGTACTTC
TRBJ2-1 NA TRBD2 TRBV5-6 CASSLRGVVNEQFF TGTGCCAGCAGCTTACGGGGGGTCGTCAATGAGCAGTTCTTC
TRBJ1-3 NA NA TRBV18 CASSPPGGSSTGNTIYF TGTGCCAGCTCACCACCGGGGGGGTCCTCCACTGGAAACACCATATATTTT